What follows describes a single T cell receptor beta chain. These data come from a study of blood T cell repertoires in COVID-19. At the level of the study: Samples representing acute and convalescent COVID-19 were sourced from the United States, Italy and Spain.

Profiling relied on immunoSEQ multiplex PCR, and the TCRdb table lists in-frame clones only, not all of them. The data contain under 300,000 clones, roughly 87% of them singletons. Germline CDR1 and CDR2: SGHVS and FQNEAQ. V dropped 5 bases and J dropped 3; count of bases not matched to a gene: 15. CDR3 length equals 17 residues. This sequence joins TRBV7-8 and TRBJ2-7; TRBD2 matches 8 bases. The sequence derives from a man aged 60 to 69 who had recovered from COVID-19. The sequenced material came from peripheral blood. DNA for the CDR3: TGTGCCAGCAGCCATAACCCTTGGCGAGCGGGGGACTACGAGCAGTACTTC. Translation: CASSHNPWRAGDYEQYF. Full variable domain (outside the CDR3, taken from reference TRBV7-8 and TRBJ2-7): GAGVSQSPRYKVAKRGQDVALRCDPISGHVSLFWYQQALGQGPEFLTYFQNEAQLDKSGLPSDRFFAERPEGSVSTLKIQRTQQEDSAVYLCASSHNPWRAGDYEQYFGPGTRLTVT.